This T cell receptor beta chain was identified during a study of T-cell memory formation after mild COVID-19 (dated by TCRdb to about 2021). Regarding the research as a whole: TCR sequence clusters from the two donors were found to be largely donor specific. Longitudinal TCRalpha and TCRbeta repertoire sequencing tracked T-cell clones expanding and contracting after mild COVID-19 in two donors. Two young, previously healthy adult volunteers made up the cohort, one male and one female.

Concerning this clonotype: It lacks a known antigen. Base qualities are missing; no much larger clone stands one base away.

The CDR3 spans 14 residues, from the cysteine through the phenylalanine. This entry keeps only the CDR3 DNA: 42 bases, framed from base 1. The germline V and J ends show losses of 6 bases and 5 bases respectively, and no gene match explains 7 bases of the junction. From the germline V gene, CDR1 is ENHRY and CDR2 is SYGVKD. This sample was sequenced with an Illumina NovaSeq 6000. Using 5'RACE with constant-segment primers, TCRalpha and TCRbeta cDNA libraries were constructed, with sample barcodes and unique molecular identifiers added in the process. RNA was extracted from every sample with Trizol reagent. Amplification of the libraries took two PCR steps, and the second step added a second sample barcode plus Illumina TruSeq adapters. The libraries were sequenced on an Illumina NovaSeq using 2 x 150 bp paired-end reads. The authors processed their data as follows. With migec v1.2.7, reads were demultiplexed and then collapsed into UMI-guided consensus sequences. With mixcr v2.1.11, UMI consensuses were aligned to TRA and TRB V and J templates and assembled into clonotypes. A clonotype was counted as expanded or contracted only when both edgeR and NoisET called the clonotype significant, with the noise models trained on biological replicates. edgeR calls used a false discovery rate-adjusted p below 0.01 and a log2 fold-change threshold of 1. As an exploratory analysis of dynamics, max-normalized trajectories of the 1000 most abundant clonotypes were examined by PCA with hierarchical clustering. The CD4 or CD8 phenotype of responding clones was assigned using the separately sequenced CD4+ and CD8+ repertoires. TCRdb reprocessed the public reads (quality trimming at Q25 with fastp, clone calling with MiXCR) and kept in-frame beta chains. Under each unique CDR3 protein, matching rows form one entry showing the most common genes and DNA. The V and J calls shown here were made by TCRdb, not taken from the authors' results. This sample lists approximately 100,000 distinct CDR3 sequences; around 10% were detected once. The ten largest clones capture roughly two fifths of the sample.

Ficoll-Paque density gradient centrifugation was the method used to isolate PBMCs. Paper-wide results and their limitations: The detection of some responding clones in pre-infection memory suggests that pre-existing cross-reactive memory T cells joined the SARS-CoV-2 response. Clones that contracted from day 15 to 85 showed balanced CD4/CD8 phenotypes, whereas a second wave of clones that expanded from day 15 to 37 leaned towards CD4+. Contracting CD4+ clones were located mainly in the CM and EM memory subsets, whereas CD8+ clones were found to be enriched in EMRA. SARS-CoV-2 specificity was not confirmed for the second-wave clones peaking on day 37. The study included only a couple of mild cases, and larger cohorts that include severe cases with pre-infection samples were judged to be necessary.

The sample comprised PBMCs or a T cell subset sorted from them (not recorded which). In this chain, TRBV10-3 is recombined with TRBJ2-3; 8 nucleotides in the junction match TRBD1. This receptor was taken from a young man who had mild COVID-19 (a few samples of this study predate the infection). The sample titles of this study are shuffled in the database, so cell type and time point are left out; the donor was told from shared clones. The CDR3 region reads CAISAVDRGDTQYF. The DNA reads as follows: TGTGCCATCAGCGCCGTAGACAGGGGAGATACGCAGTATTTT.